These 12 T cell receptor beta chains share one sample of origin, sequenced in a study of cytomegalovirus exposure and HLA in healthy donors. The repertoire was sequenced with immunoSEQ multiplex PCR; TCRdb's copy has only in-frame clones and lacks some. The table has about 310,000 clones, over 75% seen once. The sequenced sample consisted of PBMCs. The source of these receptors is a man younger than 45 in good health and CMV-seronegative.

The chain joins TRBV2 to TRBJ1-1; TRBD1 matches at 7 bases. The CDR3 contains 18 residues. J lost 2 bases, V lost 0 bases, and 12 bases had no gene match. Germline V gene lookup returns CDR1 SNHLY and CDR2 FYNNEI. This CDR3 reads CASSEALRPTGTNTEAFF. DNA of the CDR3: TGTGCCAGCAGTGAAGCGCTTCGGCCGACAGGGACTAACACTGAAGCTTTCTTT.

The chain is built from TRBV6-5 and TRBJ1-6; D not resolved. Looked up from germline, CDR1 is MNHEY and CDR2 is SVGAGI. V lost 5 bases and J lost 7, with 6 bases in between. The CDR3 is 12 amino acids. This CDR3 is CASSLRNSPLHF. CDR3 nucleotides: TGTGCCAGCAGTCTGAGAAATTCACCCCTCCACTTT.

The chain uses TRBV20-1 and TRBJ1-3, with D possibly matching TRBD1 (5 bases). CDR1 and CDR2 (germline): DFQATT, SNEGSKA (reference sequence). V gave up 6 bases and J gave up 4 bases, with 7 bases separating them. The CDR3 consists of 11 residues. CDR3 residues: CSARQGNTIYF. The CDR3 DNA reads TGCAGTGCAAGACAGGGAAACACCATATATTTT.

The CDR3 sequence is CASSPSRGYSGANVLTF. As DNA, the CDR3 is TGTGCCAGTAGTCCCTCTAGGGGGTACTCTGGGGCCAACGTCCTGACTTTC. The J gene is TRBJ2-6, the V gene TRBV19; weak D call: TRBD1 (6 bases). V lost 5 bases and J lost 0, with 14 bases in between. The CDR3 is 17 amino acids. Germline CDR1 LNHDA, CDR2 SQIVND (reference sequence).

The chain carries TRBV19 and TRBJ1-2; D is undetermined. Between the trimmed V and J ends, which lost 3 bases and 5 bases, there was a span of 7 bases. Germline assignment: CDR1 LNHDA and CDR2 SQIVND (reference sequence). This CDR3 spans 12 amino acids. The CDR3 DNA follows: TGTGCCAGTAGTATCACAGAATATGGCTACACCTTC. Translating it yields CASSITEYGYTF.

The chain uses TRBV5-1 and TRBJ2-5, with 12 bases lining up with TRBD1. The CDR3 has 16 residues. V was clipped by 1 base and J by 5 bases; unmatched bases: 6. Germline CDR1 is SGHRS and CDR2 is YFSETQ. CDR3 protein: CASSLPGTGGSETQYF. CDR3 coding DNA: TGCGCCAGCAGCTTGCCCGGGACAGGGGGCTCGGAGACCCAGTACTTC.

This sequence joins TRBV2 and TRBJ1-3; the D is unclear. Trimming stripped 3 bases from V and 4 bases from J, with 16 bases between. CDR1 is SNHLY and CDR2 is FYNNEI in the germline V gene. The CDR3 loop spans 16 amino acids. Written as DNA, the CDR3 is TGTGCCAGCAGTGAGGGTCTGGGAGGAGCCGGAAACACCATATATTTT. Translation gives CASSEGLGGAGNTIYF.

J is TRBJ1-1 and V is TRBV7-7; 12 bases line up with TRBD1. The CDR3 is 13 residues long. V lost 5 bases, J lost 8 bases, and 3 bases stayed unmatched. Germline-derived CDR1 and CDR2 are SSHAT and FNYEAQ (reference sequence). The CDR3 nucleotides are TGTGCCAGCAGCCGGGGACAGGGGGCGGAAGCTTTCTTT. It encodes CASSRGQGAEAFF. The complete variable domain, with remaining parts taken from reference TRBV7-7 and TRBJ1-1, reads GAGVSQSPRYKVTKRGQDVTLRCDPISSHATLYWYQQALGQGPEFLTYFNYEAQPDKSGLPSDRFSAERPEGSISTLTIQRTEQRDSAMYRCASSRGQGAEAFFGQGTRLTVV.

CDR3 region: CASSQGQVLSASGNTIYF. The CDR3, as DNA: TGCGCCAGCAGCCAGGGACAGGTCTTGAGTGCCTCTGGAAACACCATATATTTT. This rearrangement joins TRBV4-3 to TRBJ1-3; TRBD1 matches 8 bases. Trimming took 3 bases from V and 0 from J; bases not matched to a gene: 10. In germline, CDR1 is LGHNA, CDR2 YSLEER. The CDR3 covers 18 residues.

V and J are TRBV7-8 and TRBJ2-1, with D possibly TRBD1 on 6 matching bases. The germline V gene encodes CDR1 SGHVS and CDR2 FQNEAQ. The CDR3 sequence is 14 residues long. Trimming shortened V by 5 bases and J by 2 bases, and 10 bases separated the two germline ends. In DNA form, the CDR3 reads TGTGCCAGCAGCCCGGGACAAGCCTACAATGAGCAGTTCTTC. Protein product: CASSPGQAYNEQFF. Filled out from reference TRBV7-8 and TRBJ2-1, the complete variable domain reads GAGVSQSPRYKVAKRGQDVALRCDPISGHVSLFWYQQALGQGPEFLTYFQNEAQLDKSGLPSDRFFAERPEGSVSTLKIQRTQQEDSAVYLCASSPGQAYNEQFFGPGTRLTVL.

The chain uses TRBV6-5 and TRBJ2-7; 8 nucleotides line up with TRBD2. Trimming took 2 bases from V and 2 from J; bases not matched to a gene: 5. Germline V gene data show CDR1 as MNHEY and CDR2 as SVGAGI. The CDR3 sequence is 15 residues long. The CDR3 nucleotides are TGTGCCAGCAGTTACCGGGAGGGACCCACCTACGAGCAGTACTTC. Its translation: CASSYREGPTYEQYF.

This clone was seen more than once but under ten times. V and J are TRBV30 and TRBJ2-3; 8 positions match TRBD2. With 3 bases clipped from V and 1 base from J, the junction kept 3 bases outside the gene matches. There are 14 residues in the CDR3. CDR1 and CDR2 from the germline V gene are GTSNPN and SVGIG (reference sequence). The CDR3 region has the DNA TGTGCCTGGAGGAGGACTAGCCGCACAGATACGCAGTATTTT. As protein: CAWRRTSRTDTQYF. Full variable domain (remainder filled in from reference TRBV30 and TRBJ2-3): SQTIHQWPATLVQPVGSPLSLECTVEGTSNPNLYWYRQAAGRGLQLLFYSVGIGQISSEVPQNLSASRPQDRQFILSSKKLLLSDSGFYLCAWRRTSRTDTQYFGPGTRLTVL.